These T cell receptor beta chains were read from a single sample in a study. TCRdb re-called the RT-PCR reads with MiXCR, one entry per CDR3 protein. The sample has about 700,000 distinct CDR3 sequences, 13% to 15% seen once; the top ten hold around 3.3%. The specimen was memory CD4+ T cells from blood. All receptors derive from a female donor in good health, serving as a healthy control. The CDR3 runs from the conserved cysteine through the conserved F or W. D genes are given only for firm matches. Only part of the rows carry a size: once, few, many, or a class if the clone is expanded.

>.|TRBJ1-2|.|TRBV20-1
CSAGPYNYGYTF
TGCAGTGCTGGGCCATACAACTATGGCTACACCTTC
>few|TRBJ1-2|.|TRBV12-3/TRBV12-4
CASSLFPLYYGYTF
TGTGCCAGCAGTTTATTTCCCCTCTACTATGGCTACACCTTC
>many|TRBJ1-1|.|TRBV29-1
CSVAGRAGSNTEAFF
TGCAGCGTTGCGGGGAGGGCAGGATCGAACACTGAAGCTTTCTTT
>.|TRBJ1-1|TRBD1|TRBV3-1
CASSQGAGGTEAFF
TGTGCCAGCAGCCAAGGGGCAGGGGGGACTGAAGCTTTCTTT
>few|TRBJ2-2|.|TRBV12-3/TRBV12-4
CASITGTDHTLWRELFF
TGTGCCAGCATCACAGGGACCGATCATACCCTGTGGAGGGAGCTGTTTTTT
>.|TRBJ2-3|TRBD2|TRBV11-1
CASRPRLAGDGDTQYF
TGTGCCAGCAGACCTCGACTAGCGGGAGATGGAGATACGCAGTATTTT
>few|TRBJ1-2|TRBD1|TRBV6-1
CASTRDRRYGYTF
TGTGCCAGCACTAGGGACAGGAGATATGGCTACACCTTC
>few|TRBJ1-1|.|TRBV5-1
CASSESGVNTEAFF
TGCGCCAGCAGTGAAAGCGGGGTGAACACTGAAGCTTTCTTT
>few|TRBJ1-5|.|TRBV20-1
CSASGSQGGNQPQHF
TGCAGTGCTAGCGGAAGTCAGGGTGGCAATCAGCCCCAGCATTTT
>few|TRBJ2-3|.|TRBV5-1
CASSTLALDTQYF
TGCGCCAGCAGCACCCTGGCCTTAGATACGCAGTATTTT
>.|TRBJ1-2|.|TRBV18
CASSPNQADYGYTF
TGTGCCAGCTCTCCCAACCAGGCCGACTATGGCTACACCTTC
>few|TRBJ1-2|.|TRBV15
CATSRDRGGSNYGYTF
TGTGCCACCAGCAGAGATCGGGGGGGGAGTAACTATGGCTACACCTTC
>many|TRBJ2-5|TRBD2|TRBV9
CASSVGPAGGLETQYF
TGTGCCAGCAGCGTAGGGCCAGCGGGAGGGCTGGAGACCCAGTACTTC
>.|TRBJ1-2|.|TRBV7-2
CASSLYNSNYGYTF
TGTGCCAGCAGCTTGTATAACAGCAACTATGGCTACACCTTC
>few|TRBJ2-1|TRBD1|TRBV4-2
CASSRNRGGDRALNEQFF
TGTGCCAGCAGCCGGAACAGAGGGGGGGACAGGGCCCTCAATGAGCAGTTCTTC
>once|TRBJ2-7|.|TRBV5-1
CASSLLAGQTNEQYF
TGCGCCAGCAGCTTGCTGGCTGGACAAACGAACGAGCAGTACTTC
>many|TRBJ1-3|TRBD1|TRBV6-5
CASSLGTGTGNTIYF
TGTGCCAGCAGTCTCGGGACAGGAACTGGAAACACCATATATTTT
>few|TRBJ2-7|.|TRBV5-1
CASSLASPGSHEQYF
TGCGCCAGCAGCTTGGCCTCGCCAGGGAGCCACGAGCAGTACTTC
>.|TRBJ2-2|TRBD1|TRBV6-5
CASSRGQAPNTGELFF
TGTGCCAGCAGCCGCGGACAGGCGCCCAACACCGGGGAGCTGTTTTTT
>few|TRBJ2-1|TRBD2|TRBV24-1
CATSGVAGTSGRDYNEQFF
TGTGCCACCAGTGGCGTGGCGGGGACTAGCGGGAGGGATTACAATGAGCAGTTCTTC
>.|TRBJ1-5|.|TRBV5-1
CASSFDKDQPQHF
TGCGCCAGCAGCTTCGACAAGGATCAGCCCCAGCATTTT
>.|TRBJ1-4|.|TRBV24-1
CATSGTSQVEKLFF
TGTGCCACCAGTGGGACGAGCCAGGTCGAAAAACTGTTTTTT
>.|TRBJ2-7|TRBD2|TRBV5-5
CASSPRGGLSSYEQYF
TGTGCCAGCAGCCCACGGGGGGGACTAAGCTCCTACGAGCAGTACTTC
>.|TRBJ2-5|TRBD1|TRBV5-6
CASSSGQGARGTQYF
TGTGCCAGCAGCTCGGGACAGGGGGCGAGGGGGACCCAGTACTTC
>few|TRBJ2-7|TRBD2|TRBV5-5
CASSPGLALYEQYF
TGTGCCAGCAGCCCGGGACTAGCGTTATACGAGCAGTACTTC
>.|TRBJ1-5|.|TRBV7-2
CASGVEEIYQPQHF
TGTGCCAGCGGGGTGGAGGAGATCTATCAGCCCCAGCATTTT
>many|TRBJ2-5|.|TRBV5-1
CASNRGKNQETQYF
TGCGCCAGCAATCGAGGGAAGAACCAAGAGACCCAGTACTTC